The clone carrying this T cell receptor (beta chain) was picked up a small number of times. Per the original methods: It was from reference gene primer amplification that nucleated cell counts were estimated. This table comes from immunoSEQ multiplex PCR, and its TCRdb copy is limited to in-frame clones, with some not included. V, J and clone size are taken as reported in that table, and D and trimming were inferred from the DNA itself. The repertoire holds 150,000 or so clones, with about 80% as singletons. The data stem from a study of blood T cell repertoires in COVID-19. Overall study context: The study drew acute and convalescent COVID-19 samples from the United States, Italy and Spain. Nucleic acid was either cDNA or gDNA, and it came from T cells, B-cell-depleted T cells, or PBMCs.

Per germline, CDR1 SNHLY and CDR2 FYNNEI. Trimming took 4 bases from V and 7 from J, leaving 20 bases between them. The CDR3 has 15 residues. Source material: peripheral blood. The chain carries TRBV2 and TRBJ2-7, with a tentative D call TRBD2 (5 bases). The TCR comes from a woman of 80 years or more with acute or convalescent COVID-19. The CDR3 nucleotides are TGTGCCAGCAGTGGGGGAGTGGGTCGACCTACAGAGCAGTACTTC. Protein sequence: CASSGGVGRPTEQYF.